This T cell receptor (gamma chain) was recorded in a study of γδ T cells in repeated Plasmodium falciparum infection. Across the whole study: Timepoints: baseline, immediately before selected infections, and 21 days after every infection.

Gammadelta T cells were flow-sorted from PBMC into Vgamma9/Vdelta2+ and Vdelta2-negative populations for bulk analysis. Germline CDR1 reads EGSNGY; CDR2 reads YDSYNSKV. There are 12 residues in the CDR3. With respect to this clone: Its antigen remains unidentified. TCRdb's entry gives the protein of a much larger clone, which mismatches this DNA's translation at residue 3, likely from a read error; the protein reported here is translated from the DNA.

Points from the study as a whole: Donors in Mali lived in a small rural village, largely one ethnic group.

Each sorted gammadelta sample had TRG and TRD chains sequenced. With CATT, TCRdb re-called clones from the multiplex PCR reads. Of some 32,000 gamma-chain clones listed, roughly 1.4% are singletons. The sample was gamma-delta T cells from blood. This TCR came from a pool of human donors (malaria-infected and uninfected, not separated). V is TRGV2 and J is TRGJ1 or TRGJ2. The J gene, not given by TCRdb, was assigned here from a germline match of the nucleotide sequence. The CDR3 nucleotides are TGTGCCTCCTGGGACGGGTCCAGTAAGAAACTCTTT. This codes for CASWDGSSKKLF.